These T cell receptor beta chains were read from a single sample in a study of early T cells in non-severe SARS-CoV-2 infection. MiXCR, run by TCRdb on the 5' RACE reads, gives a single entry per CDR3 protein. The table has roughly 52,000 distinct CDR3 sequences, approximately 8% seen once. Sequenced sample: whole blood. All receptors derive from an adult who was a healthcare worker with PCR-confirmed SARS-CoV-2 infection or an uninfected control (not recorded which). Each CDR3 is given with its conserved first and last residue. The order of the fields is clone size, D gene, J gene, V gene, CDR3 DNA, CDR3 protein. The D gene is left open where the match is weak. The size field is filled for only some rows; it gives once, few, many or a size class.

clone size: .
D gene: TRBD1
J gene: TRBJ1-3
V gene: TRBV9
CDR3 DNA: TGTGCCAGCACCACCGGGACAGGGGGTGGAAACACCATATATTTT
CDR3 protein: CASTTGTGGGNTIYF

clone size: .
D gene: TRBD2
J gene: TRBJ2-7
V gene: TRBV5-1
CDR3 DNA: TGCGCCAGCAGCCAGCTAGCGGGGTCCTACGAGCAGTACTTC
CDR3 protein: CASSQLAGSYEQYF

clone size: many
D gene: .
J gene: TRBJ2-3
V gene: TRBV7-2
CDR3 DNA: TGTGCCAGCAGCACCGACTATCCCGCGCAGTATTTT
CDR3 protein: CASSTDYPAQYF

clone size: medium-sized
D gene: .
J gene: TRBJ2-1
V gene: TRBV24-1
CDR3 DNA: TGTGCCACCGCCGTGGACTACAATGAGCAGTTCTTC
CDR3 protein: CATAVDYNEQFF

clone size: .
D gene: .
J gene: TRBJ1-5
V gene: TRBV20-1
CDR3 DNA: TGCAGTGCTGTATACAGGGTCCTTAGCAATCAGCCCCAGCATTTT
CDR3 protein: CSAVYRVLSNQPQHF

clone size: many
D gene: .
J gene: TRBJ2-5
V gene: TRBV6-2/TRBV6-3
CDR3 DNA: TGTGCCAGCAAACCTAGCGCGACCCAAGAGACCCAGTACTTC
CDR3 protein: CASKPSATQETQYF

clone size: .
D gene: TRBD2
J gene: TRBJ2-3
V gene: TRBV28
CDR3 DNA: TGTGCCAGCACCCTCGAAGCTCTAGCGGGGTACACAGATACGCAGTATTTT
CDR3 protein: CASTLEALAGYTDTQYF

clone size: .
D gene: .
J gene: TRBJ1-6
V gene: TRBV28
CDR3 DNA: TGTGCCAGCAGTCGTGGGGGCCGGGTCACCCTCCACTTT
CDR3 protein: CASSRGGRVTLHF

clone size: many
D gene: .
J gene: TRBJ2-5
V gene: TRBV7-9
CDR3 DNA: TGTGCCAGCAGCTTAGATCCGGGGGAGACCCAGTACTTC
CDR3 protein: CASSLDPGETQYF

clone size: few
D gene: .
J gene: TRBJ2-7
V gene: TRBV11-2
CDR3 DNA: TGTGCCAGCAGCCCCTCGCGCACAGAGGGGTACGAGCAGTACTTC
CDR3 protein: CASSPSRTEGYEQYF

clone size: many
D gene: .
J gene: TRBJ1-4
V gene: TRBV9
CDR3 DNA: TGTGCCAGCAGCGTAGTGGAGCGAAATAATGAAAAACTGTTTTTT
CDR3 protein: CASSVVERNNEKLFF

clone size: many
D gene: TRBD2
J gene: TRBJ2-5
V gene: TRBV5-1
CDR3 DNA: TGCGCCAGCAGCCCCGGGAACCGACTAGCGGGACACCAAGAGACCCAGTACTTC
CDR3 protein: CASSPGNRLAGHQETQYF

clone size: .
D gene: .
J gene: TRBJ2-1
V gene: TRBV21-1
CDR3 DNA: TGTGCCAGCAGCCAAACGCCGGGCGGTACGATCAATGAGCAGTTCTTC
CDR3 protein: CASSQTPGGTINEQFF

clone size: many
D gene: TRBD1
J gene: TRBJ1-2
V gene: TRBV24-1
CDR3 DNA: TGTGCCACCGGGACAGAAAATGGCTACACCTTC
CDR3 protein: CATGTENGYTF

clone size: .
D gene: TRBD2
J gene: TRBJ2-3
V gene: TRBV24-1
CDR3 DNA: TGTGCCACCAGTGATTTCCGGGAGCGGGGCGGCTCTAGCACAGATACGCAGTATTTT
CDR3 protein: CATSDFRERGGSSTDTQYF

clone size: few
D gene: .
J gene: TRBJ1-2
V gene: TRBV6-6
CDR3 DNA: TGTGCCAGCAGAGGACAGAACTATGGCTACACCTTC
CDR3 protein: CASRGQNYGYTF

clone size: many
D gene: .
J gene: TRBJ2-2
V gene: TRBV6-2/TRBV6-3
CDR3 DNA: TGTGCCAGCAGATTTACGTCCAGGGCCGGGGAGCTGTTTTTT
CDR3 protein: CASRFTSRAGELFF

clone size: few
D gene: .
J gene: TRBJ1-1
V gene: TRBV18
CDR3 DNA: TGTGCCAGCTCAGGAATAACAGGGAGCACTGAAGCTTTCTTT
CDR3 protein: CASSGITGSTEAFF

clone size: many
D gene: .
J gene: TRBJ1-1
V gene: TRBV4-1
CDR3 DNA: TGCGCCAGCAGCCAAGACGGAGGTCAGGGCACTGAAGCTTTCTTT
CDR3 protein: CASSQDGGQGTEAFF

clone size: many
D gene: TRBD1
J gene: TRBJ1-2
V gene: TRBV28
CDR3 DNA: TGTGCCAGCTTCAGGGGACAGCGCTATGGCTACACCTTC
CDR3 protein: CASFRGQRYGYTF

clone size: few
D gene: TRBD2
J gene: TRBJ2-1
V gene: TRBV27
CDR3 DNA: TGTGCCAGCACCAAAGGGACTAGCGGGGGGGCGTTCAATGAGCAGTTCTTC
CDR3 protein: CASTKGTSGGAFNEQFF

clone size: .
D gene: TRBD2
J gene: TRBJ2-2
V gene: TRBV11-2
CDR3 DNA: TGTGCCAGCAGCTTAGATAAACTAGCGGCGAACACCGGGGAGCTGTTTTTT
CDR3 protein: CASSLDKLAANTGELFF

clone size: many
D gene: TRBD2
J gene: TRBJ2-3
V gene: TRBV7-8
CDR3 DNA: TGTGCCAGCAGCTACCGGACTAGCGGAAGCACAGATACGCAGTATTTT
CDR3 protein: CASSYRTSGSTDTQYF

clone size: .
D gene: .
J gene: TRBJ2-5
V gene: TRBV7-7
CDR3 DNA: TGTGCTAGCAGCCCCTCCCCCCGGGAGACCCAGTACTTC
CDR3 protein: CASSPSPRETQYF

clone size: .
D gene: TRBD2
J gene: TRBJ2-7
V gene: TRBV27
CDR3 DNA: TGTGCCAGCAGTTATGGACTAGCGGGGATTTACGAGCAGTACTTC
CDR3 protein: CASSYGLAGIYEQYF

clone size: many
D gene: .
J gene: TRBJ2-5
V gene: TRBV28
CDR3 DNA: TGTGCCAGCAGTCGCCGGGGAACCCAGTACTTC
CDR3 protein: CASSRRGTQYF

clone size: .
D gene: TRBD1
J gene: TRBJ2-3
V gene: TRBV28
CDR3 DNA: TGTGCCAGCAGTGAGGGACAGTACACAGATACGCAGTATTTT
CDR3 protein: CASSEGQYTDTQYF

clone size: many
D gene: TRBD1
J gene: TRBJ1-2
V gene: TRBV6-6
CDR3 DNA: TGTGCCAGCAGAACCGGACAGGGGAACTATGGCTACACCTTC
CDR3 protein: CASRTGQGNYGYTF

clone size: many
D gene: .
J gene: TRBJ2-4
V gene: TRBV11-2
CDR3 DNA: TGTGCCAGCAGCTTAGAAGGGGTTGCCAAAAACATTCAGTACTTC
CDR3 protein: CASSLEGVAKNIQYF

clone size: many
D gene: .
J gene: TRBJ1-5
V gene: TRBV6-5
CDR3 DNA: TGTGCCAGCAGCCCAGTTGACAGGCCCGGTGTTGAGCCCCAGCATTTT
CDR3 protein: CASSPVDRPGVEPQHF

clone size: .
D gene: .
J gene: TRBJ2-3
V gene: TRBV28
CDR3 DNA: TGTGCCAGCAGTGTCCCCCCAGGACAGACGCAGTATTTT
CDR3 protein: CASSVPPGQTQYF

clone size: few
D gene: .
J gene: TRBJ2-3
V gene: TRBV11-2
CDR3 DNA: TGTGCCAGCAGCCACGCGGCAGATACGCAGTATTTT
CDR3 protein: CASSHAADTQYF

clone size: .
D gene: .
J gene: TRBJ1-2
V gene: TRBV28
CDR3 DNA: TGTGCCAGCAGTTTACAGGGTGGCTACACCTTC
CDR3 protein: CASSLQGGYTF

clone size: few
D gene: .
J gene: TRBJ1-4
V gene: TRBV19
CDR3 DNA: TGTGCCAGTAGTCCCAGCAGGACTGACAAACTGTTTTTT
CDR3 protein: CASSPSRTDKLFF

clone size: many
D gene: TRBD2
J gene: TRBJ2-5
V gene: TRBV11-2
CDR3 DNA: TGTGCCAGCAGCTTAGGAGGACTAGCGGGGGAACAAGAGACCCAGTACTTC
CDR3 protein: CASSLGGLAGEQETQYF

clone size: few
D gene: .
J gene: TRBJ1-2
V gene: TRBV18
CDR3 DNA: TGTGCCAGCTCACCAGTAGGGAACTATGGCTACACCTTC
CDR3 protein: CASSPVGNYGYTF

clone size: few
D gene: .
J gene: TRBJ2-7
V gene: TRBV28
CDR3 DNA: TGTGCCAGCAGTTACAGGATTTCCCTCTACGAGCAGTACTTC
CDR3 protein: CASSYRISLYEQYF

clone size: many
D gene: TRBD1
J gene: TRBJ1-2
V gene: TRBV30
CDR3 DNA: TGTGCCTGGAGGCCCTGGACAGGGACTTGGTATGGCTACACCTTC
CDR3 protein: CAWRPWTGTWYGYTF

clone size: .
D gene: .
J gene: TRBJ1-5
V gene: TRBV4-1
CDR3 DNA: TGCGCCAGCAGCCAGGGTTTTAACAATCAGCCCCAGCATTTT
CDR3 protein: CASSQGFNNQPQHF

clone size: many
D gene: .
J gene: TRBJ1-1
V gene: TRBV6-5
CDR3 DNA: TGTGCCAGCAGTTACTCCCGAGCGAGCAACACTGAAGCTTTCTTT
CDR3 protein: CASSYSRASNTEAFF

clone size: many
D gene: TRBD2
J gene: TRBJ2-7
V gene: TRBV20-1
CDR3 DNA: TGCAGTGCTACCACTAGCGGGGGCGCGCTGGGGGAGCAGTACTTC
CDR3 protein: CSATTSGGALGEQYF